These T cell receptor beta chains were read from a single sample in a study of blood T cell repertoires in COVID-19. Here immunoSEQ multiplex PCR was the method, and the copy in TCRdb shows in-frame clones only, minus some. The sample yields about 200,000 clones, roughly 79% seen once. Input material: PBMCs or T cells enriched from blood (not recorded which). All receptors come from a man between 35 and 55 years old who had recovered from COVID-19. CDR3s include the opening cysteine and the closing phenylalanine or tryptophan. A D gene is named only where the DNA matches it firmly. Only some rows state a clone size, as once, few, many or a class for expanded clones.

cdr3_aa	cdr3_nt	v_call	clone_size	d_call	j_call
CASSPIVHSYNEQFF	TGTGCCAGCAGCCCAATAGTTCACTCCTACAATGAGCAGTTCTTC	TRBV7-2	NA	NA	TRBJ2-1
CSVTGRYLHGYTF	TGCAGCGTGACAGGGAGGTACCTGCATGGCTACACCTTC	TRBV29-1	NA	TRBD1	TRBJ1-2
CATRLAGGLYNEQFF	TGTGCCACGAGACTAGCGGGGGGGCTATACAATGAGCAGTTCTTC	TRBV15	NA	TRBD2	TRBJ2-1
CASSPNSVSDLSDEQFF	TGTGCCAGCTCACCAAATAGCGTGTCTGACCTTTCCGATGAGCAGTTCTTC	TRBV18	NA	NA	TRBJ2-1
CASSEGQGFISPLHF	TGTGCCAGCAGTGAGGGGCAGGGGTTTATTTCACCCCTCCACTTT	TRBV6-4	NA	NA	TRBJ1-6
CASSQTLAGDLDNEQFF	TGTGCCAGCAGCCAGACACTAGCGGGGGACCTAGACAATGAGCAGTTCTTC	TRBV4-2	NA	TRBD2	TRBJ2-1
CAWSSPRRAGASNEQFF	TGTGCCTGGAGTTCCCCCCGGAGAGCGGGAGCTTCCAATGAGCAGTTCTTC	TRBV30	once	TRBD2	TRBJ2-1
CASSSRGTGELFF	TGTGCCAGCAGTTCCAGGGGAACCGGGGAGCTGTTTTTT	TRBV6-5	once	NA	TRBJ2-2
CASRGGGQWNEQFF	TGTGCCAGCAGAGGAGGCGGACAGTGGAATGAGCAGTTCTTC	TRBV27	once	NA	TRBJ2-1
CASSSSGYEQYF	TGTGCCAGCAGCTCTAGCGGGTACGAGCAGTACTTC	TRBV7-9	once	TRBD2	TRBJ2-7
CASSSLTSGRVNEQFF	TGCGCCAGCAGCTCCCTGACTAGCGGGAGGGTAAATGAGCAGTTCTTC	TRBV5-1	few	TRBD2	TRBJ2-1
CASSIDLRSNQPQHF	TGTGCCAGTAGTATAGATCTACGGAGCAATCAGCCCCAGCATTTT	TRBV19	once	NA	TRBJ1-5
CAISEVRVGTGPYEQYF	TGTGCCATCAGTGAAGTGCGAGTGGGGACAGGACCCTACGAGCAGTACTTC	TRBV10-3	NA	TRBD1	TRBJ2-7
CASSFWGEYGYTF	TGTGCCAGCAGTTTTTGGGGGGAATATGGCTACACCTTC	TRBV12-3/TRBV12-4	NA	NA	TRBJ1-2
CASSLAGDYGYTF	TGTGCCAGCAGCTTAGCAGGGGACTATGGCTACACCTTC	TRBV7-2	NA	NA	TRBJ1-2
CASSLTLAGAYNEQFF	TGTGCCAGCAGTTTGACCCTAGCGGGAGCCTACAATGAGCAGTTCTTC	TRBV6-5	NA	TRBD2	TRBJ2-1
CASSPTGGETQYF	TGCGCCAGCAGCCCGACAGGAGGAGAGACCCAGTACTTC	TRBV5-1	NA	NA	TRBJ2-5
CASSSAGTGEETQYF	TGTGCCAGCAGCTCAGCAGGGACAGGAGAAGAGACCCAGTACTTC	TRBV7-7	NA	TRBD1	TRBJ2-5
CASSPRTGATETQYF	TGTGCCAGCAGTCCACGGACAGGGGCAACGGAGACCCAGTACTTC	TRBV27	once	TRBD1	TRBJ2-5
CASRGLAGYEQYF	TGTGCCAGCAGAGGACTAGCGGGCTACGAGCAGTACTTC	TRBV6-5	NA	TRBD2	TRBJ2-7
CASSLGHATEAFF	TGTGCCAGCAGCCTCGGACACGCCACTGAAGCTTTCTTT	TRBV7-3	NA	NA	TRBJ1-1
CTGTSGNSEQFF	TGCACCGGGACTAGCGGGAACAGTGAGCAGTTCTTC	TRBV29-1	NA	TRBD2	TRBJ2-1
CASSLNTGPQETQYF	TGTGCCAGCAGCTTAAATACGGGTCCCCAAGAGACCCAGTACTTC	TRBV7-3	once	NA	TRBJ2-5
CASSLTPRGGGEQFF	TGTGCCAGCAGCCTAACTCCCCGAGGCGGGGGTGAGCAGTTCTTC	TRBV7-6	NA	TRBD2	TRBJ2-1
CASRPAGDYYEQYF	TGTGCCAGCAGGCCAGCAGGGGACTACTACGAGCAGTACTTC	TRBV11-2	many	NA	TRBJ2-7
CASSPRGTSGWGNEQFF	TGCGCCAGCAGCCCCCGGGGGACTAGCGGGTGGGGCAATGAGCAGTTCTTC	TRBV5-1	once	TRBD2	TRBJ2-1
CAWSQGSYGYTF	TGTGCCTGGAGTCAAGGGAGCTATGGCTACACCTTC	TRBV30	NA	NA	TRBJ1-2
CASSSTGTGGSYEQYF	TGCGCCAGCAGCTCGACCGGGACAGGCGGATCCTACGAGCAGTACTTC	TRBV5-1	NA	TRBD1	TRBJ2-7
CASSYRPSDAGYTF	TGTGCCAGCAGTTATAGGCCCAGCGATGCTGGCTACACCTTC	TRBV6-5	NA	NA	TRBJ1-2
CASSESGATRRDEAFF	TGTGCCAGCAGTGAAAGCGGGGCTACCCGTAGGGATGAAGCTTTCTTT	TRBV2	once	NA	TRBJ1-1
CASWATYNEQFF	TGTGCCAGCTGGGCCACTTACAATGAGCAGTTCTTC	TRBV6-5	NA	NA	TRBJ2-1
CASSFSGGLTEAFF	TGCGCCAGCAGCTTTTCAGGGGGCCTTACTGAAGCTTTCTTT	TRBV5-1	NA	TRBD1	TRBJ1-1
CASSLGLAGGPRADTQYF	TGTGCCAGCAGTCTAGGACTAGCGGGGGGGCCTAGGGCAGATACGCAGTATTTT	TRBV27	NA	TRBD2	TRBJ2-3
CASSLEDVAVQYF	TGTGCCAGCAGCTTAGAAGATGTGGCAGTCCAGTACTTC	TRBV11-2	few	NA	TRBJ2-7
CASSQGNRQETQYF	TGCGCCAGCAGCCAGGGGAACAGGCAAGAGACCCAGTACTTC	TRBV4-1	NA	NA	TRBJ2-5
CASSLRGTEAFF	TGTGCCAGCAGTTTACGAGGCACTGAAGCTTTCTTT	TRBV28	NA	NA	TRBJ1-1
CAISAQGPKQPQHF	TGTGCCATCAGCGCACAGGGACCAAAACAGCCCCAGCATTTT	TRBV10-3	NA	NA	TRBJ1-5
CASSRDFNLYSNQPQHF	TGCGCCAGCAGCCGGGACTTCAACTTATATAGCAATCAGCCCCAGCATTTT	TRBV4-1	NA	NA	TRBJ1-5
CASSPSSHTDTQYF	TGCGCCAGCAGCCCGTCTAGCCACACAGATACGCAGTATTTT	TRBV5-1	NA	NA	TRBJ2-3
CASNPRGRSSYEQYF	TGTGCCAGCAACCCGAGGGGGCGAAGCTCCTACGAGCAGTACTTC	TRBV28	NA	TRBD1	TRBJ2-7
CASSSPGGAEAFF	TGTGCCAGCAGTTCACCTGGGGGGGCTGAAGCTTTCTTT	TRBV28	NA	NA	TRBJ1-1
CASSPGQQRVTDTQYF	TGTGCCAGCAGCCCGGGACAGCAACGGGTCACAGATACGCAGTATTTT	TRBV11-1	NA	TRBD1	TRBJ2-3
CASSLTGGELFF	TGCGCCAGCAGCTTGACGGGCGGGGAGCTGTTTTTT	TRBV5-1	NA	NA	TRBJ2-2
CASSPGTGASQPQHF	TGTGCCAGCAGTCCCGGGACTGGGGCCTCTCAGCCCCAGCATTTT	TRBV27	NA	NA	TRBJ1-5
CASSLAGTGTEAFF	TGTGCCAGCAGCCTTGCCGGGACAGGCACTGAAGCTTTCTTT	TRBV28	NA	TRBD1	TRBJ1-1
CASGLPGTVAFF	TGTGCTAGTGGTTTGCCTGGGACAGTTGCTTTCTTT	TRBV12-5	few	TRBD1	TRBJ1-1
CASSISGDPSYEQYF	TGTGCCAGCAGCATCAGCGGGGACCCCTCCTACGAGCAGTACTTC	TRBV9	NA	TRBD2	TRBJ2-7
CASRGGPGSVPTNEKLFF	TGTGCCAGTAGGGGTGGCCCCGGGTCCGTTCCAACTAATGAAAAACTGTTTTTT	TRBV19	NA	NA	TRBJ1-4
CATSESGQGNQPQHF	TGTGCCACGAGCGAATCCGGACAGGGGAATCAGCCCCAGCATTTT	TRBV24-1	NA	TRBD1	TRBJ1-5
CASSWGVNYNSPLHF	TGTGCCAGCAGCTGGGGGGTTAACTATAATTCACCCCTCCACTTT	TRBV5-4	few	NA	TRBJ1-6
CASRRPGLEQFF	TGTGCCAGCAGGCGACCGGGACTAGAGCAGTTCTTC	TRBV5-4	NA	TRBD2	TRBJ2-1
CASSPLAGRGETQYF	TGTGCCAGCAGCCCACTAGCGGGGAGGGGGGAGACCCAGTACTTC	TRBV6-2/TRBV6-3	NA	TRBD2	TRBJ2-5
CASSLQGLAGGNEQFF	TGCGCCAGCAGCCTACAAGGACTAGCGGGGGGCAATGAGCAGTTCTTC	TRBV5-1	NA	TRBD2	TRBJ2-1